The source of this T cell receptor (beta chain) is a study of blood T cells in healthy people across ages. Whole-study results and caveats: A greater number of naive CD4+ cells and higher diversity distinguished long-lived donors from aged donors. Per million T cells, TCR beta diversity dropped roughly linearly as age increased.

The CDR3 covers 14 residues. The germline V gene encodes CDR1 MDHEN and CDR2 SYDVKM. V dropped 5 bases and J dropped 5; count of bases not matched to a gene: 7. The individuals who served as donors were healthy Caucasians living in Russia, aged roughly 6 to 100. There were at least 5 micrograms of total RNA extracted from every sample. A sample-barcoded 5' primer and a J-beta primer mix were used in a second PCR of about 7 to 12 cycles. TCRdb re-called the 5' RACE reads with MiXCR, one entry per CDR3 protein. The sample holds 650,000 to 1,000,000 distinct CDR3 sequences, less than 60% seen once. Concerning this clonotype: Its antigen is unidentified.

This sequence was found in a man at least 80 years old in good health. Sequencing was carried out using blood. The chain has TRBV28 and TRBJ2-5; 8 positions agree with TRBD1. For the CDR3, the DNA is TGTGCCAGCAGTGTGGACAGGGCGCGTGAGACCCAGTACTTC. This codes for CASSVDRARETQYF.